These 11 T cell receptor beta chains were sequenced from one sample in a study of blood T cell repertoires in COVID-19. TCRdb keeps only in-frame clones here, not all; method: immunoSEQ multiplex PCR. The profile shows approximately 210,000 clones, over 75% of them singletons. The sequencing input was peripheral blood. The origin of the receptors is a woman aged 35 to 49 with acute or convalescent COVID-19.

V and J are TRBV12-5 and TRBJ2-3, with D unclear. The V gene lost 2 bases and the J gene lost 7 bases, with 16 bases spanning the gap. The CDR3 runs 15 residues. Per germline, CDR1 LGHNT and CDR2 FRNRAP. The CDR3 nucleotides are TGTGCTAGTGGTTTGAACCAGGCCCATGAGCATACGCAGTATTTT. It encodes CASGLNQAHEHTQYF. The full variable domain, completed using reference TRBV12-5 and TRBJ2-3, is DARVTQTPRHKVTEMGQEVTMRCQPILGHNTVFWYRQTMMQGLELLAYFRNRAPLDDSGMPKDRFSAEMPDATLATLKIQPSEPRDSAVYFCASGLNQAHEHTQYFGPGTRLTVL.

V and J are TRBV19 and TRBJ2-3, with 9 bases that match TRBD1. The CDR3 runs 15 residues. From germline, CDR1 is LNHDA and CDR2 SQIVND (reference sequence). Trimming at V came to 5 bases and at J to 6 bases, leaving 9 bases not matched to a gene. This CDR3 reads CASSPRTGARDTQYF. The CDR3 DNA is TGTGCCAGTAGTCCGAGGACAGGGGCTAGGGATACGCAGTATTTT.

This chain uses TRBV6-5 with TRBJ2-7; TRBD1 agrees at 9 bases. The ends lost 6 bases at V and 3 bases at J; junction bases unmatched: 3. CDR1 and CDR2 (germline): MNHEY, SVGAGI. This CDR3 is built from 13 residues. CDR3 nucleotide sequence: TGTGCCAGCAGAGGGACAGGGAACTACGAGCAGTACGTC. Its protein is CASRGTGNYEQYV.

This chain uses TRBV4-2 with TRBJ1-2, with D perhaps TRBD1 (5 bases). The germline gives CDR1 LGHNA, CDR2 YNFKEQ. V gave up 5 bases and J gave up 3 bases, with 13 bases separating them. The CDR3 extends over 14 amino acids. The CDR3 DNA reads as TGTGCCAGCAGCTCACCAGGAGGGGACTATGGCTACACCTTC. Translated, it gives CASSSPGGDYGYTF.

The chain's CDR3 is CASSLKARDSSGANVLTF. The CDR3 bases are TGTGCCAGCAGCTTAAAGGCGAGGGACAGCTCTGGGGCCAACGTCCTGACTTTC. The chain is built from TRBV7-3 and TRBJ2-6; 7 bases map to TRBD1. Germline V gives CDR1 SGHTA, CDR2 FQGTGA. The CDR3 totals 18 residues. Trimming removed 1 base from V and 0 bases from J; junction bases left unmatched: 6. The full variable domain, with the rest looked up from reference TRBV7-3 and TRBJ2-6, is GAGVSQTPSNKVTEKGKYVELRCDPISGHTALYWYRQSLGQGPEFLIYFQGTGAADDSGLPNDRFFAVRPEGSVSTLKIQRTERGDSAVYLCASSLKARDSSGANVLTFGAGSRLTVL.

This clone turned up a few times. CDR3 sequence (DNA): TGTGCCAGCAGCTTCTCCAGCGGGGGGGCCGCCTACGAGCAGTACGTC. This gives the protein CASSFSSGGAAYEQYV. V gene TRBV13 combines with J gene TRBJ2-7; 10 bases are a match to TRBD2. V lost 3 bases and J lost 2; bases outside the gene matches: 7. This CDR3 has 16 amino acids. CDR1 is PRHDT, CDR2 FYEKMQ, per germline (reference sequence).

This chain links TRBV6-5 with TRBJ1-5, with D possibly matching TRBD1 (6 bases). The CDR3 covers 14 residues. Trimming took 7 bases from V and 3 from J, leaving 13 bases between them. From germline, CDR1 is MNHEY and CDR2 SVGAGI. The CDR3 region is CASTGQGNNQPQHF. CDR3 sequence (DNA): TGTGCCAGCACGGGGCAGGGGAACAATCAGCCCCAGCATTTT.

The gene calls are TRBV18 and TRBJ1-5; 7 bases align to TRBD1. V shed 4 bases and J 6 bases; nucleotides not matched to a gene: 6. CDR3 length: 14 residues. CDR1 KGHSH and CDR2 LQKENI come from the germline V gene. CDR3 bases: TGTGCCAGCTCACGTCAGGGGGAGGCTCAGCCCCAGCATTTT. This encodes CASSRQGEAQPQHF. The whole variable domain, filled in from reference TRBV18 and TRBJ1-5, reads NAGVMQNPRHLVRRRGQEARLRCSPMKGHSHVYWYRQLPEEGLKFMVYLQKENIIDESGMPKERFSAEFPKEGPSILRIQQVVRGDSAAYFCASSRQGEAQPQHFGDGTRLSIL.

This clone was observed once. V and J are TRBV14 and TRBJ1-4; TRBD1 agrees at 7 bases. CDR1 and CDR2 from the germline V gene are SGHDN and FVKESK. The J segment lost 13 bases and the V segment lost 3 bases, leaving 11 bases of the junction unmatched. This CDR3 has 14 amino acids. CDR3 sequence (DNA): TGTGCCAGCAGCCATTTAAACGACAGGGAGGCACTGTTTTTT. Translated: CASSHLNDREALFF. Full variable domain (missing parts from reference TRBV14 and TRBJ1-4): EAGVTQFPSHSVIEKGQTVTLRCDPISGHDNLYWYRRVMGKEIKFLLHFVKESKQDESGMPNNRFLAERTGGTYSTLKVQPAELEDSGVYFCASSHLNDREALFFGSGTQLSVL.

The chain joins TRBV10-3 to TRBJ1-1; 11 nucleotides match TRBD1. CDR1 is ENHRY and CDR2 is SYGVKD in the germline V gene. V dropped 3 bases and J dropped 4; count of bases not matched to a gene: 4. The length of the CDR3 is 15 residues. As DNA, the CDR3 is TGTGCCATCAGTGAAGGCGGGACAGGGGGCACTGAAGCTTTCTTT. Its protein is CAISEGGTGGTEAFF.

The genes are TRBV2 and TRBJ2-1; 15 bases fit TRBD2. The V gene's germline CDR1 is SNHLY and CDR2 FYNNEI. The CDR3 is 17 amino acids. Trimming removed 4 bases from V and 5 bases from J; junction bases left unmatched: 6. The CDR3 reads CASSGGLAGGLNNEQFF. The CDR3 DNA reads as TGTGCCAGCAGTGGCGGACTAGCGGGGGGGCTAAACAATGAGCAGTTCTTC.